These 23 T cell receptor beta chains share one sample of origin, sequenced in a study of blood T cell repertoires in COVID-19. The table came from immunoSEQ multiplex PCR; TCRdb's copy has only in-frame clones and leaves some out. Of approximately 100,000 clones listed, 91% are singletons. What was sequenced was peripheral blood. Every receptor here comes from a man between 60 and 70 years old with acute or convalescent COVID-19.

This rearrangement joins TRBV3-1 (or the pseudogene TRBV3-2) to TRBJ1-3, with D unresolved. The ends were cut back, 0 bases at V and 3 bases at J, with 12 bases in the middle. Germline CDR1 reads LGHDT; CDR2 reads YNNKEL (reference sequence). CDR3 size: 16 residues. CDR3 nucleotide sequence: TGTGCCAGCAGCCAAGAATTTGCTGAGGGTGGAAACACCATATATTTT. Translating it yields CASSQEFAEGGNTIYF.

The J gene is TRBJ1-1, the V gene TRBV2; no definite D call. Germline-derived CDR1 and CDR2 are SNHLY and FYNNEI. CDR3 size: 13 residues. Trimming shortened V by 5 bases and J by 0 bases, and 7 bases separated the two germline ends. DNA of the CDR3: TGTGCCAGCAGTAATTATATGAACACTGAAGCTTTCTTT. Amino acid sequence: CASSNYMNTEAFF.

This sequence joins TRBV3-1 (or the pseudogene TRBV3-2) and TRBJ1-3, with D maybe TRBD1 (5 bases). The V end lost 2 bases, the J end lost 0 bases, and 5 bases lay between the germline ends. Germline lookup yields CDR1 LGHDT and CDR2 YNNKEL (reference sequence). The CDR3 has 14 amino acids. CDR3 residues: CASSQRGSGNTIYF. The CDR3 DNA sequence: TGTGCCAGCAGCCAAAGGGGCTCTGGAAACACCATATATTTT.

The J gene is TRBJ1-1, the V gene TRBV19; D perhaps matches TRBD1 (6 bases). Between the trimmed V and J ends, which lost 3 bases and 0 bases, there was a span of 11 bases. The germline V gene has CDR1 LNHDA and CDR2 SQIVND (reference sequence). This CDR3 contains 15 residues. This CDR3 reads CASSIRTDMNTEAFF. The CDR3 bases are TGTGCCAGTAGTATCCGGACAGACATGAACACTGAAGCTTTCTTT. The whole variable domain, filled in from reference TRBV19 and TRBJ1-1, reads DGGITQSPKYLFRKEGQNVTLSCEQNLNHDAMYWYRQDPGQGLRLIYYSQIVNDFQKGDIAEGYSVSREKKESFPLTVTSAQKNPTAFYLCASSIRTDMNTEAFFGQGTRLTVV.

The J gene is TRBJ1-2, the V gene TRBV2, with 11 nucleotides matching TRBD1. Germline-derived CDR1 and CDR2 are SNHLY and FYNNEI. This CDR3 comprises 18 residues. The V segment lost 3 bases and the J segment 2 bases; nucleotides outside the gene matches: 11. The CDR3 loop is CASSDPRDRGKLNYGYTF. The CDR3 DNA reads TGTGCCAGCAGTGATCCCCGGGACAGGGGGAAACTGAACTATGGCTACACCTTC.

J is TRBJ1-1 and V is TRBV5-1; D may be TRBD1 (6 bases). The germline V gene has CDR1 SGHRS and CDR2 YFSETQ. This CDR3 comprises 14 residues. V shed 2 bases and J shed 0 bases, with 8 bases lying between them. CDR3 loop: CASSFQGLNTEAFF. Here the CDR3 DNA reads TGCGCCAGCAGCTTTCAGGGGTTGAACACTGAAGCTTTCTTT.

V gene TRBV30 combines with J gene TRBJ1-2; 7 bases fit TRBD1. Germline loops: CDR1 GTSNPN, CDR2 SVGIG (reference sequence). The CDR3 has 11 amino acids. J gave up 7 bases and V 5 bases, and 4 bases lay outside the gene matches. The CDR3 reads CAWEGAVGYTF. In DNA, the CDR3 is TGTGCCTGGGAGGGGGCTGTTGGCTACACCTTC.

The CDR3 DNA reads as TGTGCCAGCAGCTTAGGATTCGACGACAGGTCTGGGCGCGAGCAGTACGTC. Translation gives CASSLGFDDRSGREQYV. V gene TRBV7-8 combines with J gene TRBJ2-7; tentative D call: TRBD1 (6 bases). The CDR3 is 17 amino acids. Per the germline V gene, CDR1 is SGHVS and CDR2 is FQNEAQ. The V end was cut by 1 base, the J end by 6 bases, with 22 bases between.

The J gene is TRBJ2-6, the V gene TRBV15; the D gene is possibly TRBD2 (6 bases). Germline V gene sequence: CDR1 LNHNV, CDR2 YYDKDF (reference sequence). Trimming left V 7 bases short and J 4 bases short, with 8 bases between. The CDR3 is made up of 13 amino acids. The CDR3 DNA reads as TGTGCCACCACCCGGGGGGGGGCCAACGTCCTGACTTTC. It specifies CATTRGGANVLTF. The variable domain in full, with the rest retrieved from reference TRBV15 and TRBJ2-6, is DAMVIQNPRYQVTQFGKPVTLSCSQTLNHNVMYWYQQKSSQAPKLLFHYYDKDFNNEADTPDNFQSRRPNTSFCFLDIRSPGLGDTAMYLCATTRGGANVLTFGAGSRLTVL.

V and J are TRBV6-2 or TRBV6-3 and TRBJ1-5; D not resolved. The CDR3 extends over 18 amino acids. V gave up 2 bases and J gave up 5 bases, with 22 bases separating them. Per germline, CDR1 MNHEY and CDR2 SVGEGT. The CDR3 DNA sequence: TGTGCCAGCAGTTACATCCCAGGCGCTCCCGAATCTTATCAGCCCCAGCATTTT. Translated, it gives CASSYIPGAPESYQPQHF.

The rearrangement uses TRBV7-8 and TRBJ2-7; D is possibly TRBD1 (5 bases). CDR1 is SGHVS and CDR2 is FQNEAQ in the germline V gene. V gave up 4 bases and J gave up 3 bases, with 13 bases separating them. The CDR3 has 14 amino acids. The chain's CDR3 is CASSYTDKDYEQYV. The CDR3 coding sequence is TGTGCCAGCAGCTATACGGACAAGGACTACGAGCAGTACGTC.

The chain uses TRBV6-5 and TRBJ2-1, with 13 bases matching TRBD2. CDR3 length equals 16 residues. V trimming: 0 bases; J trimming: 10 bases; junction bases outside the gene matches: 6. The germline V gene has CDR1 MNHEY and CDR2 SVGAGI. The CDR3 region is CASSYSNLGLAGEQFF. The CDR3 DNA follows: TGTGCCAGCAGTTACTCGAACCTGGGACTAGCGGGGGAGCAGTTCTTC.

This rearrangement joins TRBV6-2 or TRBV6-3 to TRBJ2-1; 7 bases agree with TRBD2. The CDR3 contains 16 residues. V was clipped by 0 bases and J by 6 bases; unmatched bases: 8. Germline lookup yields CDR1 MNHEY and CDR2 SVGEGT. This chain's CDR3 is CASSYSFAGVSNEQFF. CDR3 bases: TGTGCCAGCAGTTACTCGTTCGCGGGAGTCTCCAATGAGCAGTTCTTC.

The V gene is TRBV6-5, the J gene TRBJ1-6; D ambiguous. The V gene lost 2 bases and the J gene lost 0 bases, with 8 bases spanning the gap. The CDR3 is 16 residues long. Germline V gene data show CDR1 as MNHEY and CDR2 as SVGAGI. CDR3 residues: CASSYGRSSYNSPLHF. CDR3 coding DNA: TGTGCCAGCAGTTACGGGAGGAGCTCCTATAATTCACCCCTCCACTTT.

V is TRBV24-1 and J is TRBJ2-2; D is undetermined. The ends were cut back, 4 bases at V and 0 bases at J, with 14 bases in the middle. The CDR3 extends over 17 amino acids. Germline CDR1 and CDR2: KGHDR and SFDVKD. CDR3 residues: CATSDPFPESNTGELFF. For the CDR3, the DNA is TGTGCCACCAGTGACCCCTTTCCGGAGTCGAACACCGGGGAGCTGTTTTTT.

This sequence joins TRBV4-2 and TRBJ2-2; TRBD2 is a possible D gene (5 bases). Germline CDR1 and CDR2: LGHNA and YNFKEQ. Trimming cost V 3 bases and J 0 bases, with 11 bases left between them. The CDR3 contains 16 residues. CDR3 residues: CASSQASGSNTGELFF. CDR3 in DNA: TGTGCCAGCAGCCAGGCCTCGGGGTCGAACACCGGGGAGCTGTTTTTT.

In DNA, the CDR3 is TGTGCCAGCAGTTGGACCGGGGCCGGGGAGCTGTTTTTT. Translation: CASSWTGAGELFF. The chain joins TRBV27 to TRBJ2-2; weak D call: TRBD2 (5 bases). CDR3 length: 13 amino acids. CDR1 and CDR2 from the germline V gene are MNHEY and SMNVEV (reference sequence). Trimming removed 4 bases at V and 6 bases at J, with 9 bases between.

The CDR3 sequence: CASSLEVLSTDTQYF. The CDR3 DNA follows: TGTGCCAGCAGCTTGGAAGTACTTAGCACAGATACGCAGTATTTT. The rearrangement joins TRBV5-8 to TRBJ2-3; D unresolved. The V gene's germline CDR1 is SGHTS and CDR2 YDEGEE. V was cut by 0 bases and J by 0 bases, with 8 bases left in between. This CDR3 spans 15 amino acids.

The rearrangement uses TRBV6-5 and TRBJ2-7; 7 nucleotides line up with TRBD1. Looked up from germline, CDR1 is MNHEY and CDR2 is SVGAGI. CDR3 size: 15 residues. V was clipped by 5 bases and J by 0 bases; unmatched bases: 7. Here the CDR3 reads CASSPRDSFSYEQYF. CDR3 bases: TGTGCCAGCAGTCCCCGGGACAGTTTCTCCTACGAGCAGTACTTC.

In DNA form, the CDR3 reads TGTGCCAGCAGCGTAGAGGGCGGGAGGGGGAATGAGCAGTTCTTC. Its translation is CASSVEGGRGNEQFF. The V and J genes are TRBV9 and TRBJ2-1; 9 bases agree with TRBD2. V shed 0 bases, J shed 7 bases, and the junction held 5 bases outside the gene matches. Germline assignment: CDR1 SGDLS and CDR2 YYNGEE. CDR3 length: 15 amino acids.

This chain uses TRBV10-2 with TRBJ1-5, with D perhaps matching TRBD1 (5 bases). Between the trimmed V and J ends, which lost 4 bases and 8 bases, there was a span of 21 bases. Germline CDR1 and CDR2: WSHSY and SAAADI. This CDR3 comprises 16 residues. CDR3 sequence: CASSGFDQGPREPQHF. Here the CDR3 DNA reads TGCGCCAGCAGTGGGTTTGATCAGGGTCCCAGGGAGCCCCAGCATTTT.

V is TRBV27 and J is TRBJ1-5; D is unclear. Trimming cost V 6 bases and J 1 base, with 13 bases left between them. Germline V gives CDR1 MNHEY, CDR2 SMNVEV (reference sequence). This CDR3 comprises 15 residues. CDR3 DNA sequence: TGTGCCAGCAGCTCCATCGGGGTAAGCAATCAGCCCCAGCATTTT. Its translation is CASSSIGVSNQPQHF.

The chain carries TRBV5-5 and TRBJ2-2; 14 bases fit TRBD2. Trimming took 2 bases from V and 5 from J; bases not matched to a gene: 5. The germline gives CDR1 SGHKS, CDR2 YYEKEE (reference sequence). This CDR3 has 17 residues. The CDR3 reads CASSLIGTSGGTGELFF. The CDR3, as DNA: TGTGCCAGCAGCTTAATTGGGACTAGCGGGGGAACCGGGGAGCTGTTTTTT. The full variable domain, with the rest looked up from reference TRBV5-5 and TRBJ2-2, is DAGVTQSPTHLIKTRGQQVTLRCSPISGHKSVSWYQQVLGQGPQFIFQYYEKEERGRGNFPDRFSARQFPNYSSELNVNALLLGDSALYLCASSLIGTSGGTGELFFGEGSRLTVL.